This TCR beta chain stems from a study of CD8 T cells in ankylosing spondylitis. Study results and limitations: One TCR beta motif, made up of seven to nine highly homologous variants, appeared characteristic of ankylosing spondylitis blood. Matched ankylosing spondylitis synovial fluid reportedly showed significant enrichment of disease-linked clones.

This clonotype was found a few times. Its antigen is undetermined. TCRdb itself ran the 5' RACE reads through MiXCR, one entry per CDR3 protein. The sample gives tens of thousands of distinct CDR3 sequences, 25% to 35% of which show up once; 45% to 65% is in the top ten. The CDR3 is 14 residues long. With 1 base clipped from V and 9 bases from J, the junction kept 3 bases outside the gene matches. CDR1 and CDR2 (germline): SGHRS, YFSETQ. Sequencing was carried out using blood, either unsorted or a sorted T cell fraction (not recorded which). J is TRBJ1-6 and V is TRBV5-1, with 8 bases identical to TRBD1. This clonotype was obtained from a male donor with ankylosing spondylitis or in good health (not recorded which). CDR3 coding DNA: TGCGCCAGCAGCTTGCAGGGGGCCGGTTCACCCCTCCACTTT. Protein: CASSLQGAGSPLHF.